Presented here are 18 T cell receptor beta chains from one specimen sequenced in a study of Graves' ophthalmopathy and Graves' hyperthyroidism. RNA transcripts were the source from which TCR beta CDR3 regions were amplified. HTBI primers primed a first-round RT-PCR, and a second-round multiplex PCR followed. TCRdb re-analysed the multiplex PCR reads in MiXCR, keeping a single row per CDR3 protein. The sample has hundreds of thousands of distinct CDR3 sequences, roughly 21% seen once. Sequences were obtained from peripheral blood. These TCRs come from a woman younger than 30 with stable Graves' hyperthyroidism.

The genes are TRBV10-3 and TRBJ2-7, with TRBD1 matching over 9 bases. Unmatched junction bases numbered 8, after V lost 4 bases and J lost 7 bases. Germline CDR1 ENHRY, CDR2 SYGVKD. The CDR3 runs to 14 residues. The CDR3 region has the DNA TGTGCCATCAGTGGGTTTTTGACAGGGGGGGAGCAGTACTTC. As protein: CAISGFLTGGEQYF.

This clonotype was picked up many times. The CDR3 region is CASRANAIWTDTQYF. In DNA form, the CDR3 reads TGTGCCAGCAGAGCAAACGCCATTTGGACAGATACGCAGTATTTT. The V gene is TRBV12-3 or TRBV12-4, the J gene TRBJ2-3; D not certain. CDR3 length: 15 residues. The V gene lost 6 bases and the J gene lost 3 bases, with 16 bases spanning the gap.

Ten or more counts support this clonotype. The gene calls are TRBV2 and TRBJ2-7; 9 positions agree with TRBD1. The CDR3 length is 16 residues. From germline, CDR1 is SNHLY and CDR2 FYNNEI. V trimming: 1 base; J trimming: 3 bases; junction bases outside the gene matches: 7. CDR3 in amino acids: CASSEVGWDRDYEQYF. In nucleotides, the CDR3 is TGTGCCAGCAGTGAAGTTGGATGGGACAGGGACTACGAGCAGTACTTC.

V is TRBV15 and J is TRBJ1-5; 8 bases are shared with TRBD1. Germline CDR1 reads LNHNV; CDR2 reads YYDKDF (reference sequence). The CDR3 loop spans 15 amino acids. With 0 bases clipped from V and 5 bases from J, the junction kept 3 bases outside the gene matches. The DNA for the CDR3 is TGTGCCACCAGCAGAGAGCAGGGGGCGTATCAGCCCCAGCATTTT. Translation: CATSREQGAYQPQHF. The variable domain in full, completed from reference TRBV15 and TRBJ1-5, reads DAMVIQNPRYQVTQFGKPVTLSCSQTLNHNVMYWYQQKSSQAPKLLFHYYDKDFNNEADTPDNFQSRRPNTSFCFLDIRSPGLGDTAMYLCATSREQGAYQPQHFGDGTRLSIL.

The chain has TRBV7-2 and TRBJ2-3; weak D call: TRBD2 (6 bases). The CDR3 is 16 amino acids. In germline, CDR1 is SGHTA, CDR2 FQGNSA. Deletions cut 3 bases from V and 5 bases from J, with 18 bases between. CDR3 region: CASSLRLGGRGDTQYF. CDR3 in DNA: TGTGCCAGCAGCTTGAGGCTCGGAGGGAGAGGAGATACGCAGTATTTT.

The table lists this clonotype with many counts. The chain joins TRBV12-3 or TRBV12-4 to TRBJ2-5, with D uncertain. The ends were cut back, 2 bases at V and 3 bases at J, with 13 bases in the middle. The CDR3 sequence is 15 residues long. The CDR3 loop reads CASSLKAISKETQYF. The CDR3 DNA reads as TGTGCCAGCAGTTTAAAAGCCATAAGTAAAGAGACCCAGTACTTC.

In this sample, this clonotype turned up many times. This chain joins TRBV7-2 and TRBJ2-7; D not certain. The germline V gene has CDR1 SGHTA and CDR2 FQGNSA. V gave up 4 bases and J gave up 6 bases, with 19 bases separating them. CDR3 length: 15 amino acids. The CDR3 DNA reads as TGTGCCAGCAGCTCCCCGGTCTCTCGACCGGGCGAGCAGTACTTC. Translation: CASSSPVSRPGEQYF.

This clonotype was recorded many times. The chain joins TRBV6-5 to TRBJ2-2, with 9 nucleotides matching TRBD2. This CDR3 is 16 amino acids long. CDR1 is MNHEY, CDR2 SVGAGI, per germline. After removal of 6 bases from V and 4 bases from J, the junction contained 9 bases not matched to a gene. The CDR3 DNA follows: TGTGCCAGCAGAACCCCGGGACTAGCCACCACCGGGGAGCTGTTTTTT. It translates to CASRTPGLATTGELFF.

V and J are TRBV20-1 and TRBJ2-3, with 8 bases lining up with TRBD1. J gave up 4 bases and V 5 bases, and 8 bases lay outside the gene matches. This CDR3 has 14 amino acids. In germline, CDR1 is DFQATT, CDR2 SNEGSKA (reference sequence). The CDR3 coding sequence is TGCAGTGCTGACCCGGGACAGGATTCAGATACGCAGTATTTT. Translation gives CSADPGQDSDTQYF.

This clonotype appeared many times. J is TRBJ2-5 and V is TRBV12-3 or TRBV12-4; possible D gene TRBD1, 6 bases. The V end lost 5 bases, the J end lost 1 base, and 8 bases lay between the germline ends. This CDR3 comprises 13 residues. CDR3 nucleotides: TGTGCCAGCAGTCGACAGGCCCAAGAGACCCAGTACTTC. It translates to CASSRQAQETQYF.

This chain uses TRBV4-1 with TRBJ1-1, with 11 bases matching TRBD1. Germline lookup yields CDR1 MGHRA and CDR2 YSYEKL. This CDR3 contains 16 residues. The V segment lost 1 base and the J segment 5 bases; nucleotides outside the gene matches: 6. The CDR3 DNA follows: TGCGCCAGCAGCCAAGGAGCGGACAGGGGGCGAACTGAAGCTTTCTTT. Translating it yields CASSQGADRGRTEAFF.

About this clonotype itself: A read error may be the cause here, since a much bigger clone is one base away. This chain joins TRBV18 and TRBJ2-4; D unclear. CDR3 length: 12 amino acids. The germline gives CDR1 KGHSH, CDR2 LQKENI. CDR3 region: CASSLTKNVQYF. CDR3 in DNA: TGTGCCAGCTCATTGACGAAAAACGTTCAGTACTTC. The variable domain in full, with the rest retrieved from reference TRBV18 and TRBJ2-4, is NAGVMQNPRHLVRRRGQEARLRCSPMKGHSHVYWYRQLPEEGLKFMVYLQKENIIDESGMPKERFSAEFPKEGPSILRIQQVVRGDSAAYFCASSLTKNVQYFGAGTRLSVL.

This clonotype was found many times. The genes are TRBV2 and TRBJ2-7, with 8 nucleotides matching TRBD1. Germline V gene data show CDR1 as SNHLY and CDR2 as FYNNEI. This CDR3 has 14 amino acids. V trimming: 8 bases; J trimming: 6 bases; junction bases outside the gene matches: 12. For the CDR3, the DNA is TGTGCCAGCGTCACCCGGGCACAGGGGGGCGAGCAGTACTTC. Encoded protein: CASVTRAQGGEQYF.

This clonotype appeared many times. The V call is TRBV15, the J call TRBJ2-7; TRBD1 matches 7 bases. The junction had 5 bases not matched to a gene; V was cut back by 0 bases and J by 3 bases. CDR3 size: 15 residues. Looked up from germline, CDR1 is LNHNV and CDR2 is YYDKDF (reference sequence). For the CDR3, the DNA is TGTGCCACCAGCAGAGATCGGGACAGTTTCTACGAGCAGTACTTC. Translated: CATSRDRDSFYEQYF.

There are many counts of this clonotype. This rearrangement joins TRBV12-3 or TRBV12-4 to TRBJ2-7; 12 bases align to TRBD1. V shed 8 bases, J shed 5 bases, and the junction held 4 bases outside the gene matches. The CDR3 spans 13 residues. CDR3: CASLRDRGHEQYF. DNA of the CDR3: TGTGCCAGCCTCCGGGACAGGGGGCACGAGCAGTACTTC.

The chain uses TRBV6-5 and TRBJ2-5, with D possibly called TRBD1 or TRBD2 (5 bases each). Trimming took 6 bases from V and 2 from J, leaving 16 bases between them. Germline values: CDR1 MNHEY, CDR2 SVGAGI. The CDR3 is made up of 15 amino acids. This CDR3 reads CASSYGTGRQETQYF. Here the CDR3 DNA reads TGTGCCAGCAGCTACGGGACGGGGAGACAAGAGACCCAGTACTTC.

This clonotype was recorded many times. The V gene is TRBV25-1, the J gene TRBJ1-1; TRBD1 matches 11 bases. CDR3 size: 17 residues. The germline V gene has CDR1 MGHDK and CDR2 SYGVNS. Trimming at V came to 5 bases and at J to 5 bases, leaving 13 bases not matched to a gene. CDR3 sequence (DNA): TGTGCCAGCAGTCCTAGGTCTGGGACAGGGGGAGGAACTGAAGCTTTCTTT. This translates into CASSPRSGTGGGTEAFF.

This chain joins TRBV2 and TRBJ2-4; D gene ambiguous. Germline V gives CDR1 SNHLY, CDR2 FYNNEI. This CDR3 has 13 amino acids. Between the trimmed V and J ends, which lost 4 bases and 1 base, there was a span of 5 bases. The CDR3: CASSVGAKNIQYF. The CDR3 DNA reads as TGTGCCAGCAGTGTAGGGGCCAAAAACATTCAGTACTTC.